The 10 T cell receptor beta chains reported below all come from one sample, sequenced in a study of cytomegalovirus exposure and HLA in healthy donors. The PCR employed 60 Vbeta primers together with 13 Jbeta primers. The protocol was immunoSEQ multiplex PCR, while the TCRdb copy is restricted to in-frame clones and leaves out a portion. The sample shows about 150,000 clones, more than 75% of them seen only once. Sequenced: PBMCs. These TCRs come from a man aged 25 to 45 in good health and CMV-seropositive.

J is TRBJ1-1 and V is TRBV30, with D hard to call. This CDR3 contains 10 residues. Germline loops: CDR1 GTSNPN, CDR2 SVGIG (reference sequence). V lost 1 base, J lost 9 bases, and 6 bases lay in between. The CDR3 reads CAWSGQKAFF. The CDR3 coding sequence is TGTGCCTGGAGTGGCCAGAAAGCTTTCTTT.

CDR3 amino acids: CASSYRTAGRTDTQYF. CDR3 bases: TGTGCCAGCAGCTACCGGACAGCGGGACGCACAGATACGCAGTATTTT. The chain links TRBV7-8 to TRBJ2-3, with D tentatively TRBD2 (7 bases). CDR3 length: 16 residues. CDR1 and CDR2 from the germline V gene are SGHVS and FQNEAQ. V was trimmed by 4 bases and J by 1 base, leaving 15 bases between them.

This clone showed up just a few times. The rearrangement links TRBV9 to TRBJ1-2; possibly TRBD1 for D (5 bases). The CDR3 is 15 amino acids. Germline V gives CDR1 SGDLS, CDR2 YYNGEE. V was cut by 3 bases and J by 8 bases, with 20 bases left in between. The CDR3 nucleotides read TGTGCCAGCAGCGCCTCCGGGGCCGGGGGGGAAGGCTACACCTTC. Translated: CASSASGAGGEGYTF.

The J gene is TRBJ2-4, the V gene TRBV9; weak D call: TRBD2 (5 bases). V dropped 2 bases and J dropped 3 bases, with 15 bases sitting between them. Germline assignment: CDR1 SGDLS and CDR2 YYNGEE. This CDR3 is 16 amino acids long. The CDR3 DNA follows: TGTGCCAGCAGCGTCGGCGGCCAGGCGGGCAAAAACATTCAGTACTTC. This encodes CASSVGGQAGKNIQYF.

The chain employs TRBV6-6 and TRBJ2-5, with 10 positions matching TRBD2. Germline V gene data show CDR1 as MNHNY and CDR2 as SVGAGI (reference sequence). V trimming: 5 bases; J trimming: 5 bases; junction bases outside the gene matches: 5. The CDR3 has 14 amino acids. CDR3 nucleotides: TGTGCCAGCAGTCGGACTAGCGGATGGGAGACCCAGTACTTC. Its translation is CASSRTSGWETQYF.

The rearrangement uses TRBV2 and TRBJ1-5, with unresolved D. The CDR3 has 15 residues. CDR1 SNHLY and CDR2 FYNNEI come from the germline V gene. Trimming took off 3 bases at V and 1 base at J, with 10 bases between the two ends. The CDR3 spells CASSEAALSNQPQHF. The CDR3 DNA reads TGTGCCAGCAGTGAGGCGGCATTAAGCAATCAGCCCCAGCATTTT.

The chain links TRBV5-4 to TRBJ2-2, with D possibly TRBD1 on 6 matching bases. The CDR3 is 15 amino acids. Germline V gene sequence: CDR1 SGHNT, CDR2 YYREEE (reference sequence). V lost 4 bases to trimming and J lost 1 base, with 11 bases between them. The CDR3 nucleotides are TGTGCCAGCAGCCAAGGGACACTGAACACCGGGGAGCTGTTTTTT. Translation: CASSQGTLNTGELFF.

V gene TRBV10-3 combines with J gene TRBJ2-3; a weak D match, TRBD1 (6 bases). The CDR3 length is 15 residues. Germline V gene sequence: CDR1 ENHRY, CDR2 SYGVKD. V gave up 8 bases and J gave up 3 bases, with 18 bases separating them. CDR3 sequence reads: CAIQNQRTATDTQYF. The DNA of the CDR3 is TGTGCCATCCAAAATCAGCGGACAGCTACAGATACGCAGTATTTT.

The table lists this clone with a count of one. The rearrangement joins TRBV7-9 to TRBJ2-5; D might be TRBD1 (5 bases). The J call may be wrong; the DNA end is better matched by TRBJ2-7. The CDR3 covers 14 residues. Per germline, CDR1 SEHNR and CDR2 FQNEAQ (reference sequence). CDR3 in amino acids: CASSRGAVSYEQYF. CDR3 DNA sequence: TGTGCCAGCAGCCGTGGGGCGGTCTCCTACGAGCAGTACTTC.

The CDR3 is CASSKGLASYEQYF. CDR3 sequence (DNA): TGTGCCAGCAGTAAAGGACTAGCCTCCTACGAGCAGTACTTC. This sequence joins TRBV27 and TRBJ2-7; 8 bases are a match to TRBD2. The CDR3 has 14 residues. The ends lost 5 bases at V and 0 bases at J; junction bases unmatched: 3. Germline V gives CDR1 MNHEY, CDR2 SMNVEV (reference sequence).